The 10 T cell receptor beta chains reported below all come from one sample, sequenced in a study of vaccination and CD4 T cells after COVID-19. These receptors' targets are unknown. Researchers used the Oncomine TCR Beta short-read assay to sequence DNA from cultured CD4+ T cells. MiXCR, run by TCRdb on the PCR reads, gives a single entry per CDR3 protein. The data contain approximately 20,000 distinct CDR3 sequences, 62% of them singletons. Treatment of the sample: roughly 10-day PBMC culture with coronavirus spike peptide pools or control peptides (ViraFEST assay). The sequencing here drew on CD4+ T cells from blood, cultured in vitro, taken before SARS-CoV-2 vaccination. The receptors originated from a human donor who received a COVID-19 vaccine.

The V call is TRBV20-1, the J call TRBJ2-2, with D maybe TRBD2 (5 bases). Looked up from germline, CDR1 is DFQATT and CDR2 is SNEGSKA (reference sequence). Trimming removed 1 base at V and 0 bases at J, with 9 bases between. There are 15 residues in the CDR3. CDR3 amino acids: CSARVTGTNTGELFF. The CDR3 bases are TGCAGTGCTAGAGTCACCGGGACGAACACCGGGGAGCTGTTTTTT.

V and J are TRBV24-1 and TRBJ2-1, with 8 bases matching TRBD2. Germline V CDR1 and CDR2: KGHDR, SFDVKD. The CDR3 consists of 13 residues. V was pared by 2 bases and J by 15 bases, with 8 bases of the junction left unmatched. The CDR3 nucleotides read TGTGCCACCAGTGATTCCAGCGGGGGCCCCGGGTTCTTC. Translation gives CATSDSSGGPGFF.

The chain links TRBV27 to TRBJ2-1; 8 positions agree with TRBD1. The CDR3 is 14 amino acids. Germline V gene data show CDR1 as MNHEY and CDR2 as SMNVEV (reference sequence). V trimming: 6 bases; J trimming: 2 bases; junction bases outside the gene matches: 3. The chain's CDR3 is CASRLDRAYNEQFF. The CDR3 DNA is TGTGCCAGCAGGTTGGACAGGGCCTACAATGAGCAGTTCTTC.

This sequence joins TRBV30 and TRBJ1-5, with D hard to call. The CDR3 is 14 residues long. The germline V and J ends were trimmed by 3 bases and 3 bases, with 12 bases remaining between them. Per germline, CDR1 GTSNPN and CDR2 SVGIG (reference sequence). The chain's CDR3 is CAWSYGRYNQPQHF. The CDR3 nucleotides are TGTGCCTGGAGCTATGGACGGTACAATCAGCCCCAGCATTTT.

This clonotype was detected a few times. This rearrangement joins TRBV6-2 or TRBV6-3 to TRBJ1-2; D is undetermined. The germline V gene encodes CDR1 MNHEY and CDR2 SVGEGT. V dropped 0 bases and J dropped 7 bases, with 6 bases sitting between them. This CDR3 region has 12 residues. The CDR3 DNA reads TGTGCCAGCAGTTACTCGTGGGGTGGCTACACCTTC. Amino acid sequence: CASSYSWGGYTF.

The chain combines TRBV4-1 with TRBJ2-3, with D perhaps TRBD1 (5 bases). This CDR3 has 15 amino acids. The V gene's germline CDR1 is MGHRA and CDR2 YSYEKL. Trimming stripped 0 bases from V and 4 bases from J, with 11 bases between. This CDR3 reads CASSQDGATPDTQYF. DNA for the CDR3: TGCGCCAGCAGCCAAGATGGGGCAACCCCAGATACGCAGTATTTT.

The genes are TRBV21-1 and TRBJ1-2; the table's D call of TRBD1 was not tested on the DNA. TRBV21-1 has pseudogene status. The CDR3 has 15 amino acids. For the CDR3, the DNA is TGTGCCAGCAGCAAAGAGGGGGAGACAGATCATGGCTACACCTTC. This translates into CASSKEGETDHGYTF.

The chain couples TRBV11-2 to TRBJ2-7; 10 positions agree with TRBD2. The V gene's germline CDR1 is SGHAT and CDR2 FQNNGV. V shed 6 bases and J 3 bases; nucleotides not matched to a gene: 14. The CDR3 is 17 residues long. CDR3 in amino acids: CASSLSRLAGVRYEQYF. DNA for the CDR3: TGTGCCAGCAGTCTTAGCCGTCTAGCGGGGGTCCGCTACGAGCAGTACTTC. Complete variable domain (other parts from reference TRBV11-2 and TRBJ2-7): EAGVAQSPRYKIIEKRQSVAFWCNPISGHATLYWYQQILGQGPKLLIQFQNNGVVDDSQLPKDRFSAERLKGVDSTLKIQPAKLEDSAVYLCASSLSRLAGVRYEQYFGPGTRLTVT.

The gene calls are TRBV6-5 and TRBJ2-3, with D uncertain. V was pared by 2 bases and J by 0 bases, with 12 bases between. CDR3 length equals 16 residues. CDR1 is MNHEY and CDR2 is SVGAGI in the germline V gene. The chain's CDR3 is CASSYGSLSSTDTQYF. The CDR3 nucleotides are TGTGCCAGCAGTTACGGGTCGTTATCTAGCACAGATACGCAGTATTTT.

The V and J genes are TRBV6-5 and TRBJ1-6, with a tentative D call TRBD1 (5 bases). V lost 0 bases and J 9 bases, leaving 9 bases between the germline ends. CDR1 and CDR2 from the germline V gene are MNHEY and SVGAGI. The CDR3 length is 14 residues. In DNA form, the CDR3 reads TGTGCCAGCAGTTACTCAAGGGGCATTTCACCCCTCCACTTT. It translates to CASSYSRGISPLHF.